These 11 T cell receptor beta chains were all obtained from the same sample, sequenced in a study of beta chain features in type 1 diabetes. Reverse transcription of all isolated RNA meant that expressed TCRB transcripts were sequenced. Clones were sequenced by immunoSEQ multiplex PCR, and TCRdb holds only the in-frame ones, with some missing. The table lists roughly 370,000 clones, roughly 13% of them singletons. The sample comprised naive CD4+ T cells from blood. All receptors derive from a man aged 25-40 years in good health.

This clone occurred many times. CDR3 nucleotides: TGTGCCAGCAGCGCGGACGGCGGGGTAAGGCAGTACGTC. This translates into CASSADGGVRQYV. V and J are TRBV7-9 and TRBJ2-7; a possible D gene is TRBD2 (6 bases). The CDR3 length is 13 residues. Looked up from germline, CDR1 is SEHNR and CDR2 is FQNEAQ (reference sequence). V was pared by 5 bases and J by 9 bases, with 17 bases between.

The rearrangement uses TRBV7-9 and TRBJ2-5; 11 nucleotides agree with TRBD2. The trim removed 5 bases at V and 4 bases at J, leaving 9 bases unmatched. This CDR3 comprises 16 residues. Per germline, CDR1 SEHNR and CDR2 FQNEAQ (reference sequence). CDR3: CASSGKLAGGGETQYF. The CDR3 nucleotides read TGTGCCAGCAGCGGAAAGCTAGCGGGGGGAGGAGAGACCCAGTACTTC.

A few counts support this clone. The chain has TRBV7-2 and TRBJ2-1; 7 bases align to TRBD2. The V and J ends lost 5 bases and 7 bases, in that order; junction bases with no gene match: 5. The CDR3 has 13 residues. Germline lookup yields CDR1 SGHTA and CDR2 FQGNSA. In nucleotides, the CDR3 is TGTGCCAGCAGCCGTGGACTAGTTAATGAGCAGTTCTTC. Its translation is CASSRGLVNEQFF. The variable domain in full, completed from reference TRBV7-2 and TRBJ2-1, reads GAGVSQSPSNKVTEKGKDVELRCDPISGHTALYWYRQSLGQGLEFLIYFQGNSAPDKSGLPSDRFSAERTGGSVSTLTIQRTQQEDSAVYLCASSRGLVNEQFFGPGTRLTVL.

There are a few counts of this clone. DNA for the CDR3: TGTGCCAGCAGCGACGTTGATGGCTACACCTTC. It is translated as CASSDVDGYTF. The V gene is TRBV7-9, the J gene TRBJ1-2; no clear D gene. The CDR3 runs 11 residues. Germline V gene lookup returns CDR1 SEHNR and CDR2 FQNEAQ (reference sequence). Trimming removed 5 bases at V and 6 bases at J, with 7 bases between.

This clone was seen only a few times. The V and J genes are TRBV7-9 and TRBJ2-2, with 8 bases aligning to TRBD1. J lost 7 bases, V lost 0 bases, and 7 bases had no gene match. There are 16 residues in the CDR3. Germline lookup yields CDR1 SEHNR and CDR2 FQNEAQ (reference sequence). The DNA for the CDR3 is TGTGCCAGCAGCTTAGCGACTGGACAGGGAGGCGGGGAGCTGTTTTTT. It yields the protein CASSLATGQGGGELFF.

Only a few counts were recorded for this clone. J is TRBJ1-4 and V is TRBV30, with 8 bases fitting TRBD1. The ends lost 3 bases at V and 7 bases at J; junction bases unmatched: 7. This CDR3 region has 14 residues. Germline-derived CDR1 and CDR2 are GTSNPN and SVGIG (reference sequence). CDR3 bases: TGTGCCTGGAGCCGGGACAGGTTGCGTGAAAAACTGTTTTTT. It is translated as CAWSRDRLREKLFF.

The chain employs TRBV2 and TRBJ2-1, with a weak D call TRBD1 (6 bases). The germline V gene encodes CDR1 SNHLY and CDR2 FYNNEI. The CDR3 is 14 residues long. The V end was cut by 3 bases, the J end by 4 bases, with 10 bases between. The CDR3 here is CASSEARGYNEQFF. The CDR3 coding sequence is TGTGCCAGCAGTGAGGCCAGGGGATACAATGAGCAGTTCTTC.

In this sample, this clone turned up a few times. The V call is TRBV2, the J call TRBJ2-7; D uncertain. Germline V gives CDR1 SNHLY, CDR2 FYNNEI. Deletions cut 5 bases from V and 2 bases from J, with 4 bases between. This CDR3 region has 11 residues. CDR3 amino acids: CASSPAYEQYV. CDR3 DNA sequence: TGTGCCAGCAGTCCAGCCTACGAGCAGTACGTC.

The rearrangement links TRBV9 to TRBJ2-3, with D maybe TRBD1 (6 bases). The V gene lost 1 base and the J gene lost 4 bases, with 7 bases spanning the gap. The CDR3 is made up of 13 amino acids. The germline V gene has CDR1 SGDLS and CDR2 YYNGEE. The CDR3 DNA sequence: TGTGCCAGCAGCGTATCAGGGGCAGATACGCAGTATTTT. The encoded protein is CASSVSGADTQYF.

The rearrangement links TRBV7-2 to TRBJ1-1; no firm D call. This CDR3 spans 14 amino acids. Per germline, CDR1 SGHTA and CDR2 FQGNSA. Trimming took 2 bases from V and 0 from J, leaving 7 bases between them. CDR3 in amino acids: CASSLNGLNTEAFF. The CDR3, as DNA: TGTGCCAGCAGCTTAAACGGTTTGAACACTGAAGCTTTCTTT.

The V and J genes are TRBV25-1 and TRBJ1-2, with 7 bases identical to TRBD1. The CDR3 is 14 amino acids. V trimming: 6 bases; J trimming: 0 bases; junction bases outside the gene matches: 4. Germline V CDR1 and CDR2: MGHDK, SYGVNS. The CDR3 nucleotides are TGTGCCAGCAGAAGGACAGGAACTAACTATGGCTACACCTTC. Protein product: CASRRTGTNYGYTF.